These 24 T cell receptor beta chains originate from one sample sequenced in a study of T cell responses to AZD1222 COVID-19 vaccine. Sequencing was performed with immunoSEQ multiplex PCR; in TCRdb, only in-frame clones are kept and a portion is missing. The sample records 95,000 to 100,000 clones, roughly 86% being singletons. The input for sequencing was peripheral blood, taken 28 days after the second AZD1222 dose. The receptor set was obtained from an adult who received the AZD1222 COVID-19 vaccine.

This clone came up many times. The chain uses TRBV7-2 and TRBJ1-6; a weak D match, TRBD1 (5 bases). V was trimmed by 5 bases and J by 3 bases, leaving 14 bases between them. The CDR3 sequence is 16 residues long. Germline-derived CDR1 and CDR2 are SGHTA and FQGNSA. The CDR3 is CASSLSGGIYNSPLHF. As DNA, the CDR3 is TGTGCCAGCAGCCTCAGCGGGGGGATCTATAATTCACCCCTCCACTTT.

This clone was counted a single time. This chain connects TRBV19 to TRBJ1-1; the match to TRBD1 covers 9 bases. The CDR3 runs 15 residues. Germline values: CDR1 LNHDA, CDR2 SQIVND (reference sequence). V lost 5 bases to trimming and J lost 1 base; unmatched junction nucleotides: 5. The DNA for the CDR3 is TGTGCCAGTAGTCCACCGGGACAGGGGAACACTGAAGCTTTCTTT. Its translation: CASSPPGQGNTEAFF.

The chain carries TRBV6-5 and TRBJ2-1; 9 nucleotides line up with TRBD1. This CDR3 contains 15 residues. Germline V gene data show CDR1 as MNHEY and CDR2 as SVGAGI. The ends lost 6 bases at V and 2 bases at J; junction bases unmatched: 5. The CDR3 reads CASRNRQGAYNEQFF. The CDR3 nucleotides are TGTGCCAGCAGAAATCGACAGGGGGCCTACAATGAGCAGTTCTTC.

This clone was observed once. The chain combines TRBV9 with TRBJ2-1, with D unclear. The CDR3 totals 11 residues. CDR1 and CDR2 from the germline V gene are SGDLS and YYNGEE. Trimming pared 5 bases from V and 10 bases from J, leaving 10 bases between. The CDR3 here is CASSFGYEQFF. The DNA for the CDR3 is TGTGCCAGCAGTTTCGGCTACGAGCAGTTCTTC.

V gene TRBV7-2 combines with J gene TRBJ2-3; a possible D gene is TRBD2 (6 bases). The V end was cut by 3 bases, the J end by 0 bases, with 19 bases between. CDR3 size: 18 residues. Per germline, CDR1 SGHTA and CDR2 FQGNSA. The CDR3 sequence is CASSFTGWSGDSTDTQYF. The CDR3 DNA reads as TGTGCCAGCAGCTTCACGGGCTGGTCGGGAGACAGCACAGATACGCAGTATTTT.

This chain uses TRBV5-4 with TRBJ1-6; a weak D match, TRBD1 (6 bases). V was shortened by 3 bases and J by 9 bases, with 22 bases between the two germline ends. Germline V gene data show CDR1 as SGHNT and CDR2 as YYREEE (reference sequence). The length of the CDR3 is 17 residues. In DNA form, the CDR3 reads TGTGCCAGCAGCTCACAGGGCTGGGGAGGTGTTGCTTCACCCCTCCACTTT. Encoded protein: CASSSQGWGGVASPLHF.

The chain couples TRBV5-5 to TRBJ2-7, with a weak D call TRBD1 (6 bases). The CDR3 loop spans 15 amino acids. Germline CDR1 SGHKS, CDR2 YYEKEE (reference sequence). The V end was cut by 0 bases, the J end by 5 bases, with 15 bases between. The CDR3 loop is CASSLVNRVPDEQYF. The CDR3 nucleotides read TGTGCCAGCAGCTTGGTAAACAGGGTTCCAGACGAGCAGTACTTC.

The CDR3 loop reads CASSPMGGGTEAFF. In DNA form, the CDR3 reads TGCGCCAGCAGCCCCATGGGGGGCGGCACTGAAGCTTTCTTT. V gene TRBV5-1 combines with J gene TRBJ1-1, with D possibly matching TRBD1 (6 bases). This CDR3 has 14 residues. Germline-derived CDR1 and CDR2 are SGHRS and YFSETQ. V lost 4 bases and J lost 4, with 14 bases in between.

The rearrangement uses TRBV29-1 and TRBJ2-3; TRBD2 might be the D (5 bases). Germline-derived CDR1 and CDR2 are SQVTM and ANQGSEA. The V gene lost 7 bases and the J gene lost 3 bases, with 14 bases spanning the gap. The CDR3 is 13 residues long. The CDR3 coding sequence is TGCAGCGCTGACCCTCCGGGGACAGATACGCAGTATTTT. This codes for CSADPPGTDTQYF.

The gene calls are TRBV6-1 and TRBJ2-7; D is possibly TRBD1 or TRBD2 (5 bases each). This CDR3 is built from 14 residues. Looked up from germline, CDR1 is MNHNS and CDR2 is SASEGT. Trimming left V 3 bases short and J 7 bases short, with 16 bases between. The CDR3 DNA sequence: TGTGCCAGCAGTGACCAGACGGGGACGGGGGAGCAGTACTTC. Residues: CASSDQTGTGEQYF.

The CDR3 loop is CASIARRGETQYF. DNA of the CDR3: TGTGCCAGCATAGCGAGGAGAGGTGAGACCCAGTACTTC. J is TRBJ2-5 and V is TRBV6-5; perhaps TRBD2 as D (5 bases). The CDR3 covers 13 residues. Germline CDR1 MNHEY, CDR2 SVGAGI. Trimming took off 7 bases at V and 5 bases at J, with 14 bases between the two ends.

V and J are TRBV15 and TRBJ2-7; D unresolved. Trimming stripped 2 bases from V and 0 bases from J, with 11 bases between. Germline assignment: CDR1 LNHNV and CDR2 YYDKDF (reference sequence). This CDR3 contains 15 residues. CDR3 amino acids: CATSRTVRSSYEQYF. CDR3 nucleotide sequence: TGTGCCACCAGCAGAACAGTCAGGAGCTCCTACGAGCAGTACTTC.

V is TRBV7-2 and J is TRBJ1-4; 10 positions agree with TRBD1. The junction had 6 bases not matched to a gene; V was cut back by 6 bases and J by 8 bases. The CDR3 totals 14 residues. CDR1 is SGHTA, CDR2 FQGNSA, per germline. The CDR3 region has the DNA TGTGCCAGCAGGGCCGGGACAGGGGCAGAAAAACTGTTTTTT. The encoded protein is CASRAGTGAEKLFF.

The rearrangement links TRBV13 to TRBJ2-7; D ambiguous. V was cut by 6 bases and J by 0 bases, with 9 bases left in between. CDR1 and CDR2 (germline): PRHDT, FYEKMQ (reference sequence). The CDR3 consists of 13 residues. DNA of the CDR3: TGTGCCAGCAGAAAAGCCCCCTCCTACGAGCAGTACTTC. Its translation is CASRKAPSYEQYF.

The CDR3 here is CASSLEWGGANYGYTF. The CDR3 region has the DNA TGTGCCAGCAGCTTAGAATGGGGGGGAGCTAACTATGGCTACACCTTC. This chain links TRBV7-9 with TRBJ1-2; D is perhaps TRBD1 (5 bases). The CDR3 is made up of 16 amino acids. V dropped 1 base and J dropped 0 bases, with 12 bases sitting between them. Germline CDR1 and CDR2: SEHNR and FQNEAQ (reference sequence).

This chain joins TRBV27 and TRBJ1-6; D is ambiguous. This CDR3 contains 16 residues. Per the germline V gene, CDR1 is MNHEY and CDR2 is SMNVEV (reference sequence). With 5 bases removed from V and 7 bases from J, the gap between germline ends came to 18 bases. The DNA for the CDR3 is TGTGCCAGCAGTCCTTACCTACGGGGAAAGAATTCACCCCTCCACTTT. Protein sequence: CASSPYLRGKNSPLHF.

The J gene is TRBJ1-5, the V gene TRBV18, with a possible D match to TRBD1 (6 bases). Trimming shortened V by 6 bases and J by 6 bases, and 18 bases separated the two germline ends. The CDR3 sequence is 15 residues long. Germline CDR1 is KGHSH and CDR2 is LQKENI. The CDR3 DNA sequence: TGTGCCAGCTCCCCCCCGGGGGGGGCCGGTCAGCCCCAGCATTTT. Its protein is CASSPPGGAGQPQHF. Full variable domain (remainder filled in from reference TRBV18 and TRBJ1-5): NAGVMQNPRHLVRRRGQEARLRCSPMKGHSHVYWYRQLPEEGLKFMVYLQKENIIDESGMPKERFSAEFPKEGPSILRIQQVVRGDSAAYFCASSPPGGAGQPQHFGDGTRLSIL.

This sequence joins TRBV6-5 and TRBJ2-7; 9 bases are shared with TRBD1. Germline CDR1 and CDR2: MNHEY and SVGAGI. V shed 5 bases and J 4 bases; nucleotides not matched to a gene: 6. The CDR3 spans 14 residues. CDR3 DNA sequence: TGTGCCAGCAGTCCGGGACAGGGAGTGTACGAGCAGTACTTC. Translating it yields CASSPGQGVYEQYF.

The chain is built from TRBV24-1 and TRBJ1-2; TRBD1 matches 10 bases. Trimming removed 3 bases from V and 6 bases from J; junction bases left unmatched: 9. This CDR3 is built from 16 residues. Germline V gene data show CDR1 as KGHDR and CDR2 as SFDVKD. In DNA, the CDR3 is TGTGCCACCAGTGATCCCCGGGACAGGGGAATGAATGGCTACACCTTC. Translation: CATSDPRDRGMNGYTF.

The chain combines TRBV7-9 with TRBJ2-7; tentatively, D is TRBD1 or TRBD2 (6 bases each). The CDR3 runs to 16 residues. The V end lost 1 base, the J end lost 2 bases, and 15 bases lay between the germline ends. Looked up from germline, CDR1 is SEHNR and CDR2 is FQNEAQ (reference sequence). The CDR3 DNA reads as TGTGCCAGCAGCTTAGGGGGCGGGGCAGGGGCCTACGAGCAGTACTTC. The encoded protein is CASSLGGGAGAYEQYF.

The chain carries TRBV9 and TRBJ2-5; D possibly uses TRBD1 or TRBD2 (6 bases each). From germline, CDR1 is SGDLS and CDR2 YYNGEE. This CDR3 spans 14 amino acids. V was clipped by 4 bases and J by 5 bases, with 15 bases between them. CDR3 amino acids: CASSFGGSAETQYF. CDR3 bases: TGTGCCAGCAGCTTCGGGGGCTCCGCGGAGACCCAGTACTTC.

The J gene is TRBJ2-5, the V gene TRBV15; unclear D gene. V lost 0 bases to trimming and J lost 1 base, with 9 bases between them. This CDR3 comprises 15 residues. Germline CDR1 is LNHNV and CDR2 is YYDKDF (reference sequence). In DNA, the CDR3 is TGTGCCACCAGCAGAGAGGGCCGGTCCCAAGAGACCCAGTACTTC. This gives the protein CATSREGRSQETQYF.

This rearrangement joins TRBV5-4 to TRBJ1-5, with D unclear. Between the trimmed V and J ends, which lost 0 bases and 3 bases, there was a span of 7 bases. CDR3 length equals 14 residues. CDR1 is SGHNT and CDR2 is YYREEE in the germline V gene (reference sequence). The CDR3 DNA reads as TGTGCCAGCAGCTTGGCCGGAAACAATCAGCCCCAGCATTTT. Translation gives CASSLAGNNQPQHF.

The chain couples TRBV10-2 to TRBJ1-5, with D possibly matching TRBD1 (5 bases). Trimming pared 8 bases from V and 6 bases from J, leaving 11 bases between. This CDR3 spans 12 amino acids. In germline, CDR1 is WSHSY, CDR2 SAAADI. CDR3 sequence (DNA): TGCGCCAGCCGAGAGGGGTTTCAGCCCCAGCATTTT. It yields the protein CASREGFQPQHF.